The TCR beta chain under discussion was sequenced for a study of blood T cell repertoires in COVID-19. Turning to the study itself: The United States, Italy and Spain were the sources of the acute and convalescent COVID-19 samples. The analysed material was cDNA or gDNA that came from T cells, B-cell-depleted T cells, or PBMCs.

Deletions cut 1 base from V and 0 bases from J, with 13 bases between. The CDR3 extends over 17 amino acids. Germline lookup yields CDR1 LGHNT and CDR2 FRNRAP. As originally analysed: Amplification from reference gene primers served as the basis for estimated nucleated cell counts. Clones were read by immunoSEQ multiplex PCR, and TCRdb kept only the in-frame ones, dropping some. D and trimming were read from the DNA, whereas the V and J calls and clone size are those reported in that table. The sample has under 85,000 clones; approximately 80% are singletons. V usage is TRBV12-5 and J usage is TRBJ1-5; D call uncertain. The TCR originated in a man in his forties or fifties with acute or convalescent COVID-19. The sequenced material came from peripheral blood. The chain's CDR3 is CASGLGLEGNSNQPQHF. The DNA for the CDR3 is TGTGCTAGTGGTTTGGGGTTGGAGGGCAATAGCAATCAGCCCCAGCATTTT.